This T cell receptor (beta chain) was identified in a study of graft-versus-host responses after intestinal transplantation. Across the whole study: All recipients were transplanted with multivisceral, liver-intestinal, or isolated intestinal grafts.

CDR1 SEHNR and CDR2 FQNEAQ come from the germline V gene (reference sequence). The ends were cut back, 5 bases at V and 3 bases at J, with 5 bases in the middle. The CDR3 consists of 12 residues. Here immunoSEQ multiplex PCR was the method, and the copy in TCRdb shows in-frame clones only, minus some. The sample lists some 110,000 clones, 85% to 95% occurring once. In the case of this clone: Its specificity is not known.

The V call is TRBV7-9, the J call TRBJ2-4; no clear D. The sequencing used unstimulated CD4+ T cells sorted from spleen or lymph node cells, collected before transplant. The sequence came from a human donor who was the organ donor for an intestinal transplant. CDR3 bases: TGTGCCAGCAGCCCCCTCAAAAACATTCAGTACTTC. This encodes CASSPLKNIQYF.